The source of this T cell receptor (beta chain) is a study of cytomegalovirus exposure and HLA in healthy donors. The germline gives CDR1 LGHNA, CDR2 YSLEER. The trim removed 0 bases at V and 4 bases at J, leaving 9 bases unmatched. This CDR3 has 18 residues. This PCR relied on a set of 60 Vbeta primers and 13 Jbeta primers. TCRdb's table, derived via immunoSEQ multiplex PCR, lists solely in-frame clones and lacks some. The sample has more than 95,000 clones, under 80% seen once. This chain joins TRBV4-3 and TRBJ2-2, with 9 nucleotides matching TRBD1. Sequencing was performed on PBMCs. This clonotype was obtained from a woman between 50 and 59 years old in good health and CMV-seropositive. This chain's CDR3 is CASSQDQPDRGVTGELFF. The CDR3 region has the DNA TGCGCCAGCAGCCAAGATCAACCGGACAGGGGCGTCACCGGGGAGCTGTTTTTT.